The T cell receptor (beta chain) under discussion was sequenced for a study of blood T cells in healthy people across ages. Each sample had at least 6 million PBMCs isolated. This CDR3 contains 16 residues. V was trimmed by 7 bases and J by 0 bases, leaving 16 bases between them. Germline V gene data show CDR1 as SGHVS and CDR2 as FQNEAQ. Note on this clonotype: Antigen unknown.

Together with a sample-barcoded 5' primer, a J-beta primer mix was included in a second PCR lasting about 7 to 12 cycles. Every sample gave at least 3 million paired-end reads containing CDR3. TCRdb recomputed calls from the 5' RACE reads with MiXCR, one row per CDR3 protein. The sample has about 1.8 million distinct CDR3 sequences; just under 50% are singletons. The study, taken as a whole, reports: Leaving the PBMCs unsorted stopped any conclusive comparison of naive versus antigen-experienced cells.

The chain couples TRBV7-8 to TRBJ2-1, with D unresolved. The clonotype comes from a woman aged 40 to 55 in good health. The source material was blood. CDR3 nucleotides: TGTGCCAGCACCCCTTCGGTCGGCCGCTCCTACAATGAGCAGTTCTTC. Its translation: CASTPSVGRSYNEQFF.